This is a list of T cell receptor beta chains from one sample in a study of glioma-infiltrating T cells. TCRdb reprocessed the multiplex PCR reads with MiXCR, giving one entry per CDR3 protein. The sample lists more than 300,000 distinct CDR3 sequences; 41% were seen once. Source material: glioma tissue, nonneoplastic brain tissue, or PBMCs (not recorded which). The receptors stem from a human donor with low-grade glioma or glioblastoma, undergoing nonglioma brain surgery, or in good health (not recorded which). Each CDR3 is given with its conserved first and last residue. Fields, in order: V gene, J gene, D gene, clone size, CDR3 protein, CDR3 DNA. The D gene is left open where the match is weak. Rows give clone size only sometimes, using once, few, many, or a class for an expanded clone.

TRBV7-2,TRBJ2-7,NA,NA,CASNQTAEITQYEQYF,TGTGCCAGCAACCAAACAGCGGAGATAACCCAATACGAGCAGTACTTC
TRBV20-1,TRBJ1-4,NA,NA,CSARDQATNEKLFF,TGCAGTGCTAGAGATCAGGCAACGAATGAAAAACTGTTTTTT
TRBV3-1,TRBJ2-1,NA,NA,CASSQDGQYNEQFF,TGTGCCAGCAGCCAAGATGGGCAGTACAATGAGCAGTTCTTC
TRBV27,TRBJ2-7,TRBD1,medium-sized,CASSYRGSEQYF,TGTGCCAGCAGCTACAGGGGGAGCGAGCAGTACTTC
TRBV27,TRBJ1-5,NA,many,CASSLSGPRKGNQPQHF,TGTGCCAGCAGTTTATCGGGGCCACGGAAGGGCAATCAGCCCCAGCATTTT
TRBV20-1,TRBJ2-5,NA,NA,CSARDFRETQYF,TGCAGTGCTAGGGACTTTCGAGAGACCCAGTACTTC
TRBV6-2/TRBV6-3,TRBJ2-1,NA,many,CASIPGGGDEQFF,TGTGCCAGCATCCCGGGGGGCGGAGATGAGCAGTTCTTC
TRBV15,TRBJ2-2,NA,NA,CATSRAGTANTGELSF,TGTGCCACCAGCAGAGCCGGGACAGCAAACACGGGGGAGCTGTCTTTT
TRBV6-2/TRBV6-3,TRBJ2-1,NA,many,CASSRLVTNEQFF,TGTGCCAGCAGCCGACTAGTAACCAATGAGCAGTTCTTC
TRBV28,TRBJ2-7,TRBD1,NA,CASSLRTGGDEQYF,TGTGCCAGCAGTTTAAGGACAGGGGGTGACGAGCAGTACTTC
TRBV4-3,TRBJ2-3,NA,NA,CASSQVWADTQYF,TGCGCCAGCAGCCAAGTGTGGGCAGATACGCAGTATTTT
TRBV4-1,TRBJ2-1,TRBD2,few,CASSLRLAGRWDEQFF,TGCGCCAGCAGCCTGCGACTAGCGGGGAGATGGGATGAGCAGTTCTTC
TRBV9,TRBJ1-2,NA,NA,CASSPLGGTYNYGYTF,TGTGCTAGCAGCCCACTTGGGGGCACCTACAACTATGGCTACACCTTC
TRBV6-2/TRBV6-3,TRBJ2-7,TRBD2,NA,CASSYRAGGPIYEQYF,TGTGCCAGCAGTTACAGAGCGGGAGGGCCTATCTACGAGCAGTACTTC
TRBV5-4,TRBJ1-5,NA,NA,CASSLRPGSNQPQHF,TGTGCCAGCAGCTTGCGGCCGGGAAGCAATCAGCCCCAGCATTTT
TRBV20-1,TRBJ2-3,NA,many,CSASSGHTDTQYF,TGCAGTGCTAGTTCGGGCCACACAGATACGCAGTATTTT
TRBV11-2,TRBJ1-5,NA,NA,CASSLTDRNQPQHF,TGTGCCAGCAGCTTAACGGATCGCAATCAGCCCCAGCATTTT
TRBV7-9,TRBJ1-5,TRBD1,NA,CASSAGQGIQTQHF,TGTGCCAGCAGCGCCGGACAGGGCATTCAGACACAGCATTTT
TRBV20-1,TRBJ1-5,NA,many,CSASLGSGNQPQHF,TGCAGTGCTAGTCTGGGCTCGGGCAATCAGCCCCAGCATTTT
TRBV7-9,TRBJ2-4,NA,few,CASSSRMTNIQYF,TGTGCCAGCAGCTCTAGGATGACGAACATTCAGTACTTC
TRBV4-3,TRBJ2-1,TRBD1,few,CASSPQGDNEQFF,TGCGCCAGCAGCCCTCAGGGGGATAATGAGCAGTTCTTC
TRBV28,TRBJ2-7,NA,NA,CASSLYRALSYEQYF,TGTGCCAGCAGTTTATACCGGGCCCTGTCCTACGAGCAGTACTTC
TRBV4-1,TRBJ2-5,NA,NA,CASSQGIIGRAETQYF,TGCGCCAGCAGCCAAGGAATTATAGGCAGGGCAGAGACCCAGTACTTC
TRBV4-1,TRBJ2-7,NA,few,CASSQLTGTYEQYF,TGCGCCAGCAGCCAACTAACAGGAACCTACGAGCAGTACTTC
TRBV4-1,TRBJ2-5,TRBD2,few,CASSRKRRLAGYWETQYF,TGCGCCAGCAGCCGGAAACGACGACTAGCGGGATATTGGGAGACCCAGTACTTC
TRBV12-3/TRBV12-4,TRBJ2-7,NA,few,CASSLGVGQSSSYEQYF,TGTGCCAGCAGTTTAGGGGTGGGGCAGTCAAGCTCCTACGAGCAGTACTTC
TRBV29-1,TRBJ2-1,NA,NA,CSVGTLLSYNEQFF,TGCAGCGTTGGTACCCTCCTCTCCTACAATGAGCAGTTCTTC
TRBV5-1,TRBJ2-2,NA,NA,CASSLILGTNTGELFF,TGCGCCAGCAGCTTAATTCTGGGGACGAACACCGGGGAGCTGTTTTTT
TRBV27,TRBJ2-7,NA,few,CASGSKGYGLRRSYEQYF,TGTGCCAGCGGATCTAAGGGGTACGGACTCCGCCGGTCCTACGAGCAGTACTTC
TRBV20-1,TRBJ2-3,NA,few,CSARGEVGVDTQYF,TGCAGTGCTAGGGGGGAGGTAGGGGTCGATACGCAGTATTTT
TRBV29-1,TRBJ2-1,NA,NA,CSVDMVVSGTYNEQFF,TGCAGCGTTGATATGGTCGTATCAGGAACCTACAATGAGCAGTTCTTC
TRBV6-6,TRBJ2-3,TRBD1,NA,CAGSYSLRTGDFTDTQYF,TGTGCCGGCAGTTACTCGCTCCGGACAGGGGACTTCACAGATACGCAGTATTTT